This T cell receptor (beta chain) was obtained from a study of blood T cell repertoires in COVID-19. Here immunoSEQ multiplex PCR was the method, and the copy in TCRdb shows in-frame clones only, minus some. The sample has roughly 320,000 clones, around 84% seen once. V was pared by 4 bases and J by 3 bases, with 10 bases between. The CDR3 consists of 13 residues. CDR1 and CDR2 from the germline V gene are SGHNT and YYREEE (reference sequence). Study members were between roughly 18 and 89 years old and lived in some 26 US regions. The study assigned cohorts using participant-reported clinical history. Symptom resolution, clearance, or two negative PCRs marked the recovered donors of Cohort 3.

The clonotype was recovered from a man aged 30-40 years who had recovered from COVID-19. Sequenced: PBMCs or T cells enriched from blood (not recorded which). The rearrangement uses TRBV5-4 and TRBJ1-2; D is possibly TRBD1 (5 bases). The CDR3 DNA reads TGTGCCAGCAGCCCCGGGGGTGACTATGGCTACACCTTC. Its protein is CASSPGGDYGYTF.